This T cell receptor (beta chain) originates from a study of T-cell reconstitution after alpha-beta-depleted transplantation in children. Overall study results and limits: Surviving thymic progenitors and recipient T cells were the source of high TCRbeta diversity at day 60 in some patients.

It was with unique molecular identifiers that the TCRbeta library was prepared. TCRdb passed the PCR reads through MiXCR, listing each CDR3 protein once. The sample consists of around 580,000 distinct CDR3 sequences, 23% of them appearing once. In the case of this clonotype: Its antigen is as yet unknown.

Germline V gives CDR1 SNHLY, CDR2 FYNNEI. The CDR3 totals 13 residues. Between the trimmed V and J ends, which lost 4 bases and 5 bases, there was a span of 9 bases. The V and J genes are TRBV2 and TRBJ1-5; D remains unclear. This receptor was taken from a boy in the first two years of life who had a stem cell transplant for acute myeloid leukemia, so the T cells may come from the graft donor. The sample consisted of PBMCs, mostly from graft donor cells, taken 360 days after TCRalphabeta/CD19-depleted stem cell transplant. CDR3 DNA sequence: TGTGCCAGCAGTGTGGGAAGAGATCAGCCCCAGCATTTT. It translates to CASSVGRDQPQHF.